Below, 19 T cell receptor beta chains from the same sample are listed, as sequenced in a study of T-cell reconstitution after alpha-beta-depleted transplantation in children. During its preparation, the TCRbeta library received unique molecular identifiers. TCRdb recomputed calls from the PCR reads with MiXCR, one row per CDR3 protein. This table has more than 450,000 distinct CDR3 sequences, 15% to 20% appearing once. The starting material was PBMCs from the stem cell graft donor, obtained from the stem cell graft. These receptors came from a human donor who donated a stem cell graft to a child with acute lymphoblastic leukemia.

Here the CDR3 DNA reads TGTGCCAGCAGCTTGGCCAATGGACAGTATAGCAATCAGCCCCAGCATTTT. Its translation: CASSLANGQYSNQPQHF. This rearrangement joins TRBV5-6 to TRBJ1-5, with D possibly TRBD1 on 6 matching bases. The V end was cut by 0 bases, the J end by 0 bases, with 13 bases between. This CDR3 contains 17 residues. CDR1 and CDR2 (germline): SGHDT, YYEEEE.

This rearrangement joins TRBV5-1 to TRBJ1-1; no reliable D call. Per the germline V gene, CDR1 is SGHRS and CDR2 is YFSETQ. Trimming removed 4 bases from V and 3 bases from J, with 13 bases in between. The CDR3 extends over 14 amino acids. The CDR3 loop is CASSRSLVDTEAFF. The CDR3 nucleotides read TGCGCCAGCAGCAGATCATTGGTCGACACTGAAGCTTTCTTT. Combining the CDR3 with reference TRBV5-1 and TRBJ1-1 gives the whole variable domain KAGVTQTPRYLIKTRGQQVTLSCSPISGHRSVSWYQQTPGQGLQFLFEYFSETQRNKGNFPGRFSGRQFSNSRSEMNVSTLELGDSALYLCASSRSLVDTEAFFGQGTRLTVV.

This clonotype was counted between two and nine times. This chain connects TRBV7-6 to TRBJ1-1; 8 bases align to TRBD1. This CDR3 has 18 amino acids. Germline CDR1 reads SGHVS; CDR2 reads FNYEAQ. V shed 5 bases, J shed 4 bases, and the junction held 18 bases outside the gene matches. DNA of the CDR3: TGTGCCAGCAGCCAATTAGGACAGGGACCATGGGAAGGCACTGAAGCTTTCTTT. Protein sequence: CASSQLGQGPWEGTEAFF.

This clonotype has a count of ten or more. The gene calls are TRBV4-1 and TRBJ2-1; TRBD2 matches at 8 bases. After removal of 3 bases from V and 9 bases from J, the junction contained 7 bases not matched to a gene. The CDR3 runs to 14 residues. Per germline, CDR1 MGHRA and CDR2 YSYEKL. CDR3 region: CASSQERERREQFF. The CDR3 DNA sequence: TGCGCCAGCAGCCAGGAGCGGGAGAGACGTGAGCAGTTCTTC.

The table lists this clonotype with a few counts. The chain uses TRBV20-1 and TRBJ2-7; a possible D gene is TRBD2 (6 bases). Germline assignment: CDR1 DFQATT and CDR2 SNEGSKA (reference sequence). Trimming stripped 2 bases from V and 0 bases from J, with 17 bases between. The CDR3 spans 16 residues. The CDR3: CSARIHLEGTSYEQYF. The DNA for the CDR3 is TGCAGTGCTAGAATCCATCTGGAGGGTACCTCCTACGAGCAGTACTTC.

The V and J genes are TRBV6-6 and TRBJ1-5; no clear D. The CDR3 consists of 13 residues. Germline loops: CDR1 MNHNY, CDR2 SVGAGI (reference sequence). Trimming took 5 bases from V and 4 from J, leaving 9 bases between them. The CDR3 sequence: CASSPLFNQPQHF. DNA of the CDR3: TGTGCCAGCAGTCCTCTATTTAATCAGCCCCAGCATTTT.

The table lists this clonotype with a count of one. The rearrangement uses TRBV27 and TRBJ1-4; D perhaps matches TRBD1 (5 bases). This CDR3 has 13 amino acids. Trimming shortened V by 5 bases and J by 8 bases, and 12 bases separated the two germline ends. In germline, CDR1 is MNHEY, CDR2 SMNVEV (reference sequence). CDR3 loop: CASSRSGKEKLFF. DNA for the CDR3: TGTGCCAGCAGTAGATCAGGGAAAGAAAAACTGTTTTTT.

The chain has TRBV20-1 and TRBJ2-7, with D possibly TRBD2 on 7 matching bases. This CDR3 has 15 residues. CDR1 is DFQATT and CDR2 is SNEGSKA in the germline V gene (reference sequence). V was pared by 6 bases and J by 3 bases, with 21 bases between. The CDR3: CSASGRGQGFYEQYF. The CDR3 nucleotides are TGCAGTGCGTCTGGGCGGGGGCAGGGCTTCTACGAGCAGTACTTC.

V is TRBV5-5 and J is TRBJ2-7, with 12 bases matching TRBD2. The V and J ends lost 2 bases and 0 bases, in that order; junction bases with no gene match: 9. Germline-derived CDR1 and CDR2 are SGHKS and YYEKEE (reference sequence). This CDR3 region has 18 residues. The CDR3 DNA reads TGTGCCAGCAGCTTAATAGGACTAGCGGGAAAGAGCTCCTACGAGCAGTACTTC. Its protein is CASSLIGLAGKSSYEQYF. Looking up the rest from reference TRBV5-5 and TRBJ2-7 gives the full variable domain: DAGVTQSPTHLIKTRGQQVTLRCSPISGHKSVSWYQQVLGQGPQFIFQYYEKEERGRGNFPDRFSARQFPNYSSELNVNALLLGDSALYLCASSLIGLAGKSSYEQYFGPGTRLTVT.

This clonotype has a handful of counts. The V gene is TRBV15, the J gene TRBJ1-1, with no clear D. This CDR3 comprises 15 residues. Deletions cut 2 bases from V and 0 bases from J, with 10 bases between. Germline V gives CDR1 LNHNV, CDR2 YYDKDF (reference sequence). The CDR3 DNA is TGTGCCACCAGCAGACCGGAGACCCTGAACACTGAAGCTTTCTTT. It yields the protein CATSRPETLNTEAFF.

This clonotype occurred a few times. V and J are TRBV10-3 and TRBJ2-7; tentatively, D is TRBD1 (5 bases). CDR1 is ENHRY and CDR2 is SYGVKD in the germline V gene. The CDR3 spans 15 residues. The ends were cut back, 0 bases at V and 5 bases at J, with 14 bases in the middle. The CDR3 DNA reads as TGTGCCATCAGTGAGTCGAATGCAGGGTTCCACGAGCAGTACTTC. It translates to CAISESNAGFHEQYF.

This clonotype was detected only a few times. The chain is built from TRBV25-1 and TRBJ2-7, with 8 bases that match TRBD2. In germline, CDR1 is MGHDK, CDR2 SYGVNS. J gave up 0 bases and V 6 bases, and 13 bases lay outside the gene matches. The CDR3 is made up of 17 amino acids. The CDR3 region is CASSGEKGLAGSYEQYF. CDR3 bases: TGTGCCAGCAGCGGGGAAAAGGGGCTAGCGGGCTCCTACGAGCAGTACTTC.

This clonotype was observed a handful of times. The chain's CDR3 is CASSLRRSQGARGYGYTF. The CDR3 coding sequence is TGTGCCAGCAGCCTGAGAAGGAGTCAGGGGGCGCGAGGCTATGGCTACACCTTC. The chain is built from TRBV11-2 and TRBJ1-2, with 8 nucleotides matching TRBD1. The CDR3 spans 18 residues. The junction had 18 bases not matched to a gene; V was cut back by 5 bases and J by 4 bases. Germline CDR1 is SGHAT and CDR2 is FQNNGV.

This clonotype turned up a few times. The chain carries TRBV2 and TRBJ2-1; 8 nucleotides align to TRBD2. Trimming took 2 bases from V and 5 from J; bases not matched to a gene: 8. CDR1 and CDR2 (germline): SNHLY, FYNNEI. The CDR3 extends over 16 amino acids. CDR3 bases: TGTGCCAGCAGTGAATTTCTGGGACTAGTCGACAATGAGCAGTTCTTC. This codes for CASSEFLGLVDNEQFF. Complete variable domain (other parts from reference TRBV2 and TRBJ2-1): EPEVTQTPSHQVTQMGQEVILRCVPISNHLYFYWYRQILGQKVEFLVSFYNNEISEKSEIFDDQFSVERPDGSNFTLKIRSTKLEDSAMYFCASSEFLGLVDNEQFFGPGTRLTVL.

The sample holds one count of this clonotype. The chain joins TRBV19 to TRBJ1-6; D is possibly TRBD1 (6 bases). V gave up 8 bases and J gave up 0 bases, with 14 bases separating them. This CDR3 spans 16 amino acids. Germline V CDR1 and CDR2: LNHDA, SQIVND (reference sequence). CDR3 nucleotide sequence: TGTGCCAGTCGGAAAACAGGGAACTCCTATAATTCACCCCTCCACTTT. Residues: CASRKTGNSYNSPLHF.

This clonotype turned up a few times. V is TRBV27 and J is TRBJ2-1, with D tentatively TRBD2 (7 bases). Germline-derived CDR1 and CDR2 are MNHEY and SMNVEV (reference sequence). The V and J ends lost 5 bases and 4 bases respectively, with 24 bases between them. This CDR3 contains 18 residues. The CDR3, as DNA: TGTGCCAGCAGTCGGGGGGCAGGCGGGCCTTCCCCGTACAATGAGCAGTTCTTC. It encodes CASSRGAGGPSPYNEQFF.

This clonotype was counted between two and nine times. The chain joins TRBV6-4 to TRBJ2-1, with 14 bases matching TRBD2. CDR1 and CDR2 (germline): MRHNA, SNTAGT. This CDR3 has 15 residues. V was clipped by 3 bases and J by 8 bases; unmatched bases: 3. The CDR3: CASSERLAGGDEQFF. The CDR3 coding sequence is TGTGCCAGCAGTGAACGACTAGCGGGGGGGGATGAGCAGTTCTTC.

The CDR3 is CASSPKTGGEQETQYF. The DNA for the CDR3 is TGTGCCAGCAGTCCTAAGACAGGGGGCGAACAAGAGACCCAGTACTTC. The V and J genes are TRBV12-3 or TRBV12-4 and TRBJ2-5; the match to TRBD1 covers 10 bases. The CDR3 consists of 16 residues. V lost 5 bases, J lost 2 bases, and 8 bases stayed unmatched.

A few counts support this clonotype. V gene TRBV5-6 combines with J gene TRBJ1-1, with D tentatively TRBD1 (5 bases). Trimming left V 0 bases short and J 1 base short, with 19 bases between. The germline V gene encodes CDR1 SGHDT and CDR2 YYEEEE. There are 18 residues in the CDR3. In nucleotides, the CDR3 is TGTGCCAGCAGCTTGGTCGGCCAGGGAGGGAGGGCGAACACTGAAGCTTTCTTT. The encoded protein is CASSLVGQGGRANTEAFF.